These T cell receptor beta chains were read from a single sample in a study of blood T cell repertoires in COVID-19. Clones were sequenced by immunoSEQ multiplex PCR, and TCRdb holds only the in-frame ones, with some missing. Among 200,000 to 250,000 clones listed, 70% to 90% were seen once. Specimen: PBMCs or T cells enriched from blood (not recorded which). The origin of the receptors is a woman aged 45-65 years with acute COVID-19. CDR3s include the opening cysteine and the closing phenylalanine or tryptophan. A D gene is named only where the DNA matches it firmly. Clone size is shown for a subset of rows, as once, few, many or a class of expanded clone.

>TRBJ1-6|TRBV5-1|.|TRBD1
TGCGCCAGCAGGCTTGAAGGTAGACAGGGAATATCACCCCTCCACTTT
CASRLEGRQGISPLHF
>TRBJ2-7|TRBV18|.|.
TGTGCCAGCTCACCCGCGGGCGGGACAGCGACCTACGAGCAGTACTTC
CASSPAGGTATYEQYF
>TRBJ1-2|TRBV3-1/TRBV3-2|.|.
TGTGCCAGCAGCCAAGGGCGACAGAACTATGGCTACACCTTC
CASSQGRQNYGYTF
>TRBJ1-1|TRBV10-2|.|.
TGCGCCAGCAGGAGGGAGGGGGGGAACACTGAAGCTTTCTTT
CASRREGGNTEAFF
>TRBJ1-3|TRBV18|once|TRBD1
TGTGCCAGCTCACCACTGTCTTTATCGACAGGGATTGGAAACACCATATATTTT
CASSPLSLSTGIGNTIYF
>TRBJ1-6|TRBV5-1|few|TRBD1
TGCGCCAGCAGCTGGGACAGGAGGAATTCACCCCTCCACTTT
CASSWDRRNSPLHF
>TRBJ2-5|TRBV7-6|.|TRBD2
TGTGCCAGCAGACGCGGGGGGGCCCAAGAGACCCAGTACTTC
CASRRGGAQETQYF
>TRBJ1-2|TRBV10-3|.|.
TGTGCCATCAGTGAGTCGATGGCCTATGGCTACACCTTC
CAISESMAYGYTF
>TRBJ1-6|TRBV4-1|.|TRBD1
TGCGCCAGCAGCCAATTTGGGACAGGGGACTCACCCCTCCACTTT
CASSQFGTGDSPLHF
>TRBJ2-2|TRBV6-2/TRBV6-3|.|.
TGTGCCAGCAGCTCCGACCCTCGAGGGACCGGGGAGCTGTTTTTT
CASSSDPRGTGELFF
>TRBJ2-3|TRBV19|.|TRBD2
TGTGCCAGTAGTAGCGGGGGGGACACAGATACGCAGTATTTT
CASSSGGDTDTQYF
>TRBJ1-2|TRBV2|once|.
TGTGCCAGCAGTGAAGCCCTCTCGGGACTCTATGGCTACACCTTC
CASSEALSGLYGYTF
>TRBJ2-7|TRBV28|.|.
TGTGCCAGCAGGCCCGACAGCTACGAGCAGTACTTC
CASRPDSYEQYF
>TRBJ1-6|TRBV9|.|.
TGTGCCAGCAGCCCACCGGGATCCTATAATTCACCCCTCCACTTT
CASSPPGSYNSPLHF
>TRBJ1-1|TRBV7-8|.|.
TGTGCCAGCAGCTTAGCATCGGTGAGGAACACTGAAGCTTTCTTT
CASSLASVRNTEAFF
>TRBJ1-2|TRBV16|.|.
TGTGCCAGCAGCCAATCCCTTAACTATGGCTACACCTTC
CASSQSLNYGYTF
>TRBJ1-5|TRBV19|.|.
TGTGCCAGTAGTGCCGCTCCCCCAGGGGATAGCAATCAGCCCCAGCATTTT
CASSAAPPGDSNQPQHF
>TRBJ1-5|TRBV30|.|TRBD1
TGTGCCTGGAGGGGGGACAGGAACGGGCCCCAGCATTTT
CAWRGDRNGPQHF
>TRBJ2-1|TRBV28|.|TRBD2
TGTGCCAGCAGTTTGGGACTAGCGGGGCCTTACAATGAGCAGTTCTTC
CASSLGLAGPYNEQFF
>TRBJ1-4|TRBV9|.|.
TGTGCCAGCAGCAAAGGGGGTCTGGACAGCGCCTTTTTT
CASSKGGLDSAFF
>TRBJ2-5|TRBV27|.|.
TGTGCCAGCAGTTTATCGAATCCGGGGTCACAAGAGACCCAGTACTTC
CASSLSNPGSQETQYF
>TRBJ1-2|TRBV30|.|.
TGTGCCTGGAGTCCCCCCCAGGCCTACCCCTCCTATGGCTACACCTTC
CAWSPPQAYPSYGYTF
>TRBJ2-3|TRBV6-6|.|.
TGTGCCAGCAGTCTCGGACAGTCCCACACAGATACGCAGTATTTT
CASSLGQSHTDTQYF
>TRBJ1-5|TRBV30|.|TRBD1
TGTGCCTGGAGTCCCCGACAGGGGAATAAGCCCCAGCATTTT
CAWSPRQGNKPQHF
>TRBJ2-1|TRBV5-6|.|.
TGTGCCAGCAGTCAGCACCAACCGGGGGATGAGCAGTTCTTC
CASSQHQPGDEQFF
>TRBJ2-4|TRBV6-5|.|.
TGTGCCACCGGGCACCGGGGAGCGGCGGACATTCAGTACTTC
CATGHRGAADIQYF
>TRBJ2-1|TRBV11-2|.|.
TGTGCCAGCAGCTCATACCCCCGACAGGACAATGAGCAGTTCTTC
CASSSYPRQDNEQFF
>TRBJ1-6|TRBV12-5|.|TRBD1
TGTGCTAGTGGTTTGTTGGGACAGGGATTGGATAATTCACCCCTCCACTTT
CASGLLGQGLDNSPLHF
>TRBJ2-1|TRBV19|few|.
TGTGCCAGTAGTGGCGGCGGAGACTACAATGAGCAGTTCTTC
CASSGGGDYNEQFF
>TRBJ1-2|TRBV5-4|many|.
TGTGCCAGCAGCTTGGAACAGGCCGCGGGGTATGGCTACACCTTC
CASSLEQAAGYGYTF
>TRBJ1-5|TRBV7-2|.|.
TGTGCCAGCAGCTTAGACCTTGGAGGGAGCCTAAGCCAGCCCCAGCATTTT
CASSLDLGGSLSQPQHF
>TRBJ2-7|TRBV27|once|.
TGTGCCAGCAGTTTAGAGGGGGGGCGATCCGAGCAGTACTTC
CASSLEGGRSEQYF
>TRBJ2-5|TRBV29-1|.|.
TGCAGCGTCAAGAACCGGGAAGAGACCCAGTACTTC
CSVKNREETQYF
>TRBJ2-7|TRBV7-6|once|.
TGTGCCAGCAGCTTAGATGGGGCGGTGACAAGAGAGCAGTACTTC
CASSLDGAVTREQYF
>TRBJ1-2|TRBV19|.|.
TGTGCCAGTAATATCCCCGGTATATATGGCTACACCTTC
CASNIPGIYGYTF
>TRBJ2-5|TRBV10-3|few|.
TGTGCCATCACTCCTAACAGGGAAGAGACCCAGTACTTC
CAITPNREETQYF
>TRBJ1-5|TRBV2|once|.
TGTGCCAGCAGTGATGAGGGATTCGGGATGTCCGATCAGCCCCAGCATTTT
CASSDEGFGMSDQPQHF
>TRBJ1-3|TRBV19|.|.
TGTGCCAGTAGTCCCCGGGTAGGAGCCTCTGGAAACACCATATATTTT
CASSPRVGASGNTIYF
>TRBJ1-2|TRBV7-9|.|.
TGTGCCAGCAGCCTCATGGAGAGACATGGCTACACCTTC
CASSLMERHGYTF
>TRBJ1-2|TRBV12-3/TRBV12-4|.|.
TGTGCCAGCAGTCCCCAGTTAAACTATGGCTACACCTTC
CASSPQLNYGYTF
>TRBJ1-1|TRBV2|once|.
TGTGCCAGCAGTGATGACAGGTCAGATACTGAAGCTTTCTTT
CASSDDRSDTEAFF
>TRBJ1-6|TRBV3-1/TRBV3-2|.|.
TGTGCCAGCAGCCCGGGGGGCCCACGTTCACCCCTCCACTTT
CASSPGGPRSPLHF
>TRBJ2-5|TRBV3-1/TRBV3-2|.|TRBD1
TGTGCCAGCAGCCAAGAGGTCAGGGGGGAGACCCAGTACTTC
CASSQEVRGETQYF
>TRBJ1-5|TRBV6-2/TRBV6-3|.|.
TGTGCCAGCAGTTACTCGCAGAATCAGCCCCAGCATTTT
CASSYSQNQPQHF
>TRBJ2-5|TRBV6-1|.|TRBD2
TGTGCCAGCACAGCGGGAGGGAGAGAGACCCAGTACTTC
CASTAGGRETQYF
>TRBJ2-5|TRBV7-2|.|TRBD2
TGTGCCAGCAGCTTAGTTCGTGGTAGCGGGGGGCTCAAAGAGACCCAGTACTTC
CASSLVRGSGGLKETQYF
>TRBJ1-5|TRBV18|.|.
TGTGCCAGCTCACCACCGTCCGGTTATAGCAATCAGCCCCAGCATTTT
CASSPPSGYSNQPQHF
>TRBJ2-3|TRBV24-1|.|.
TGTGCCACCAGTGGGGCCTCAGATACGCAGTATTTT
CATSGASDTQYF
>TRBJ1-2|TRBV28|.|.
TGTGCCAGCAGGGGAGGGCTTATGGCCTATGGCTACACCTTC
CASRGGLMAYGYTF
>TRBJ1-6|TRBV19|few|.
TGTGCCAGTACCGGGTCCTTAACGCCTAATTCACCCCTCCACTTT
CASTGSLTPNSPLHF
>TRBJ1-2|TRBV28|.|TRBD1
TGTGCCAGCAGTTTGCCCGGGACAGGGGGCAGAGGCTACACCTTC
CASSLPGTGGRGYTF
>TRBJ1-2|TRBV11-1|.|TRBD1
TGTGCCAGCAGCCCCGACAGGGGCGGAAAGGATGGCTACACCTTC
CASSPDRGGKDGYTF
>TRBJ1-5|TRBV30|.|TRBD1
TGTGCCTGGAGTGTGGGGGACAGTGTTTGGCAGCCCCAGCATTTT
CAWSVGDSVWQPQHF
>TRBJ2-3|TRBV19|.|.
TGTGCCAGTCAGCGGGTTCCAGATACGCAGTATTTT
CASQRVPDTQYF
>TRBJ1-2|TRBV20-1|.|.
TGCAGTGCCCTAGGGGCTGGCTACACCTTC
CSALGAGYTF
>TRBJ1-4|TRBV7-9|.|.
TGTGCCAGCAGCGGCGGACAGATCGGGGCTAATGAAAAACTGTTTTTT
CASSGGQIGANEKLFF
>TRBJ2-7|TRBV5-1|.|.
TGCGCCAGCAGCTTGGAAAACCCGAGGTACGAGCAGTACTTC
CASSLENPRYEQYF
>TRBJ1-5|TRBV2|.|.
TGTGCCAGCAGTGTGGGCAGGGTTAATAGCAATCAGCCCCAGCATTTT
CASSVGRVNSNQPQHF
>TRBJ1-1|TRBV7-8|.|.
TGTGCCAGCAGCTTAAGGGATAAAGGGGCTGGGAACACTGAAGCTTTCTTT
CASSLRDKGAGNTEAFF
>TRBJ2-1|TRBV15|.|TRBD2
TGTGCCACCAGCAGGACGCGGACTAGCACTGGTAATGAGCAGTTCTTC
CATSRTRTSTGNEQFF